This TCR beta chain was identified during a study of blood T cell repertoires in COVID-19. The germline CDR1 and CDR2 sequences are MGHRA and YSYEKL. J gave up 7 bases and V 0 bases, and 2 bases lay outside the gene matches. This CDR3 comprises 14 residues. Generated by immunoSEQ multiplex PCR, the TCRdb table keeps only in-frame clones and is missing some. The sample comprises approximately 330,000 clones, around 87% of which are singletons, and roughly 4% rests with the top ten. This sequence originates from a woman in her forties or fifties with active or convalescent COVID-19. What was sequenced was peripheral blood. V gene TRBV4-1 combines with J gene TRBJ2-7, with TRBD2 matching 11 bases. The CDR3 DNA sequence: TGCGCCAGCAGCCAAGACCGACTAGCGGGAGAGCAGTACTTC. Residues: CASSQDRLAGEQYF.